This T cell receptor beta chain is from a study of human T cells and chemical hapten exposure. Study as a whole: The study traced per-sample TCR yield variation mainly to small differences in pooled library volumes.

Documented time point: healthy volunteer bleed at 6 weeks. Whole blood, unfractionated, served as the material for total RNA extraction. Unique molecular identifiers were attached to individual cDNA molecules during library preparation. In the original processing: Between roughly 20,000 and 700,000 TCRs appeared in each sample, and the median stood at 95,638. Each CDR3 protein is one row after TCRdb ran MiXCR on the RACE reads. Clone size and V and J calls follow TCRdb, not the original study. This table has approximately 81,000 distinct CDR3 sequences, 7% to 9% appearing once. Study-wide findings and caveats: The study found that DPC sensitization did not change TCRs above 1 in 1000 frequency.

Comment on this clonotype: The antigen is undetermined.

Germline V gene lookup returns CDR1 SQVTM and CDR2 ANQGSEA. V lost 5 bases to trimming and J lost 8 bases, with 9 bases between them. The CDR3 sequence is 10 residues long. The origin of this receptor is a male donor in good health. Some clones in this sample may be carry-over from other donors' samples. Sequences were obtained from whole blood. V and J are TRBV29-1 and TRBJ1-1, with no clear D. DNA for the CDR3: TGCAGCGTTCGAGGCCCAGAAGCTTTCTTT. Amino acids: CSVRGPEAFF. The full variable domain, rest sourced from reference TRBV29-1 and TRBJ1-1, is SAVISQKPSRDICQRGTSLTIQCQVDSQVTMMFWYRQQPGQSLTLIATANQGSEATYESGFVIDKFPISRPNLTFSTLTVSNMSPEDSSIYLCSVRGPEAFFGQGTRLTVV.